The 25 T cell receptor beta chains presented below share a single source sample, sequenced in a study of blood T cell repertoires in COVID-19. Using immunoSEQ multiplex PCR, the repertoire was profiled, and TCRdb retains in-frame clones only, with some absent. The sample includes fewer than 200,000 clones, 80% to 90% of them seen just once. The source material was peripheral blood. Every receptor here comes from a man aged 45-65 years with active or convalescent COVID-19.

The chain combines TRBV9 with TRBJ2-7; 8 bases are a match to TRBD1. Germline CDR1 reads SGDLS; CDR2 reads YYNGEE. This CDR3 contains 15 residues. The V and J ends lost 0 bases and 2 bases, in that order; junction bases with no gene match: 4. The CDR3 DNA reads TGTGCCAGCAGCGTAGTCCCGGGACAGGCCTACGAGCAGTACTTC. It translates to CASSVVPGQAYEQYF.

This clone was recorded a few times. This sequence joins TRBV4-1 and TRBJ1-4, with no clear D. The CDR3 runs to 16 residues. With 4 bases removed from V and 1 base from J, the gap between germline ends came to 13 bases. Germline V gene sequence: CDR1 MGHRA, CDR2 YSYEKL. The CDR3 region is CASSPSRIGTNEKLFF. CDR3 nucleotide sequence: TGCGCCAGCAGCCCCTCGAGAATTGGAACTAATGAAAAACTGTTTTTT.

As regards this clone: Other DNA sequences from this sample encode an identical CDR3 as well. The chain joins TRBV20-1 to TRBJ1-1; TRBD1 might be the D (6 bases). Germline CDR1 reads DFQATT; CDR2 reads SNEGSKA (reference sequence). CDR3 length: 11 residues. Trimming pared 4 bases from V and 4 bases from J, leaving 7 bases between. The CDR3 nucleotides read TGCAGTGCTAAGGGGGTCACTGAAGCTTTCTTT. Protein: CSAKGVTEAFF.

The chain has TRBV24-1 and TRBJ2-3, with D possibly TRBD1 on 5 matching bases. In germline, CDR1 is KGHDR, CDR2 SFDVKD. The CDR3 contains 19 residues. The ends were cut back, 8 bases at V and 2 bases at J, with 28 bases in the middle. Here the CDR3 reads CATTALRQFRPLHTDTQYF. CDR3 DNA: TGTGCCACCACCGCGCTCCGACAGTTCCGGCCCCTTCACACAGATACGCAGTATTTT.

The chain links TRBV28 to TRBJ2-7; a possible D gene is TRBD2 (6 bases). The V and J ends lost 7 bases and 3 bases respectively, with 10 bases between them. Per the germline V gene, CDR1 is MDHEN and CDR2 is SYDVKM. The CDR3 is 12 residues long. In nucleotides, the CDR3 is TGTGCCAGCACAGGGAGGTTCTACGAGCAGTACTTC. The encoded protein is CASTGRFYEQYF.

This clone was recorded a few times. The gene calls are TRBV3-1 (or the pseudogene TRBV3-2) and TRBJ1-1; a weak D match, TRBD1 (5 bases). V was pared by 6 bases and J by 5 bases, with 10 bases between. Germline V gene lookup returns CDR1 LGHDT and CDR2 YNNKEL (reference sequence). The CDR3 totals 12 residues. CDR3 amino acids: CASRDGGTEAFF. The CDR3 DNA reads as TGTGCCAGCAGAGACGGGGGGACTGAAGCTTTCTTT.

V usage is TRBV10-3 and J usage is TRBJ1-1, with TRBD1 matching over 8 bases. The junction had 5 bases not matched to a gene; V was cut back by 0 bases and J by 5 bases. Germline-derived CDR1 and CDR2 are ENHRY and SYGVKD. CDR3 size: 15 residues. The CDR3 region has the DNA TGTGCCATCAGTGAGTCGTTGACAGGGGTTACTGAAGCTTTCTTT. As protein: CAISESLTGVTEAFF.

The chain links TRBV25-1 to TRBJ1-5, with TRBD1 matching 8 bases. Losses at the gene ends were 5 bases for V and 3 bases for J; bases not matched to a gene: 3. The CDR3 is 14 residues long. Germline V gene data show CDR1 as MGHDK and CDR2 as SYGVNS. The CDR3: CASSQTGVNQPQHF. CDR3 sequence (DNA): TGTGCCAGCAGTCAGACAGGGGTCAATCAGCCCCAGCATTTT.

The genes are TRBV5-1 and TRBJ1-2, with 8 positions matching TRBD1. Germline assignment: CDR1 SGHRS and CDR2 YFSETQ. The CDR3 covers 14 residues. With 3 bases clipped from V and 6 bases from J, the junction kept 7 bases outside the gene matches. In DNA, the CDR3 is TGCGCCAGCAGCTGGGCCTTACAGGGGGATGGCTACACCTTC. This encodes CASSWALQGDGYTF.

In DNA form, the CDR3 reads TGTGCCAGCAGAACACAGCGGAGCTCCTACAATGAGCAGTTCTTC. Its translation: CASRTQRSSYNEQFF. The gene calls are TRBV6-5 and TRBJ2-1; D is perhaps TRBD2 (5 bases). Looked up from germline, CDR1 is MNHEY and CDR2 is SVGAGI. This CDR3 has 15 residues. V lost 6 bases and J lost 0, with 12 bases in between.

The CDR3 DNA reads TGTGCCAGCAGTTTAAAGAGAACCGGGGAGCTGTTTTTT. Translation: CASSLKRTGELFF. The chain links TRBV12-3 or TRBV12-4 to TRBJ2-2; D is uncertain. The CDR3 covers 13 residues. V gave up 2 bases and J gave up 5 bases, with 6 bases separating them.

J is TRBJ2-3 and V is TRBV4-3; TRBD2 agrees at 10 bases. Germline CDR1 reads LGHNA; CDR2 reads YSLEER. Trimming at V came to 2 bases and at J to 2 bases, leaving 1 base not matched to a gene. CDR3 length equals 15 residues. This CDR3 reads CASSQTSGVTDTQYF. The CDR3 bases are TGCGCCAGCAGCCAAACTAGCGGGGTCACAGATACGCAGTATTTT.

The sample holds one count of this clone. This chain links TRBV28 with TRBJ2-1; tentative D call: TRBD1 (6 bases). The CDR3 contains 13 residues. Per the germline V gene, CDR1 is MDHEN and CDR2 is SYDVKM. Trimming stripped 2 bases from V and 10 bases from J, with 12 bases between. The CDR3 reads CASSLILDREQFF. The DNA of the CDR3 is TGTGCCAGCAGTTTAATTCTGGACAGAGAGCAGTTCTTC.

V is TRBV18 and J is TRBJ2-1; 7 bases align to TRBD1. After removal of 2 bases from V and 8 bases from J, the junction contained 6 bases not matched to a gene. This CDR3 has 14 residues. CDR1 KGHSH and CDR2 LQKENI come from the germline V gene. Written as DNA, the CDR3 is TGTGCCAGCTCACCAGAGACAGGGTCAGATGAGCAGTTCTTC. Amino acids: CASSPETGSDEQFF. Drawing the rest from reference TRBV18 and TRBJ2-1, the complete variable domain is NAGVMQNPRHLVRRRGQEARLRCSPMKGHSHVYWYRQLPEEGLKFMVYLQKENIIDESGMPKERFSAEFPKEGPSILRIQQVVRGDSAAYFCASSPETGSDEQFFGPGTRLTVL.

The chain carries TRBV3-1 (or the pseudogene TRBV3-2) and TRBJ1-1; maybe TRBD1 (5 bases). The CDR3 loop spans 13 amino acids. V was trimmed by 0 bases and J by 12 bases, leaving 14 bases between them. The germline V gene has CDR1 LGHDT and CDR2 YNNKEL (reference sequence). CDR3 in DNA: TGTGCCAGCAGCCAAGAACCCCAGGGTCGGACTTTCTTT. Protein: CASSQEPQGRTFF.

The table lists this clone with a count of one. This sequence joins TRBV15 and TRBJ1-5; the D gene is possibly TRBD1 (5 bases). CDR3 length: 14 residues. Germline CDR1 reads LNHNV; CDR2 reads YYDKDF (reference sequence). V lost 0 bases and J lost 4, with 7 bases in between. In DNA form, the CDR3 reads TGTGCCACCAGCAGAGAAAGGGGAAATCAGCCCCAGCATTTT. Protein product: CATSRERGNQPQHF.

This clone was picked up one time. The chain recombines TRBV2 with TRBJ1-1; D is undetermined. The germline CDR1 and CDR2 sequences are SNHLY and FYNNEI. Deletions cut 10 bases from V and 2 bases from J, with 14 bases between. The CDR3 loop spans 13 amino acids. CDR3: CANSRTANTEAFF. Here the CDR3 DNA reads TGTGCCAACTCACGGACTGCCAACACTGAAGCTTTCTTT.

The J gene is TRBJ1-5, the V gene TRBV19; 8 bases are shared with TRBD1. This CDR3 region has 15 residues. J gave up 5 bases and V 7 bases, and 10 bases lay outside the gene matches. CDR1 is LNHDA, CDR2 SQIVND, per germline (reference sequence). CDR3 sequence (DNA): TGTGCCAGTACCAGGACAGGGTCGGGTTATCAGCCCCAGCATTTT. Translating it yields CASTRTGSGYQPQHF.

A single count supports this clone. V is TRBV28 and J is TRBJ1-5; 8 nucleotides line up with TRBD1. CDR3 size: 16 residues. With V trimmed by 6 bases and J by 10 bases, 17 bases remained unmatched. Germline CDR1 and CDR2: MDHEN and SYDVKM. The CDR3 DNA reads TGTGCCAGCAGAGATGGACAGGGCCGTCCCTTAGGTCCCCAGCATTTT. Amino acid sequence: CASRDGQGRPLGPQHF.

This clone showed up just once. This chain joins TRBV4-2 and TRBJ2-3, with D perhaps TRBD1 (6 bases). Germline V lookup: CDR1 LGHNA, CDR2 YNFKEQ. The CDR3 is made up of 16 amino acids. V lost 1 base to trimming and J lost 4 bases, with 15 bases between them. CDR3 protein: CASSQGPTQGADTQYF. The CDR3 DNA sequence: TGTGCCAGCAGCCAAGGGCCCACACAGGGTGCAGATACGCAGTATTTT.

V is TRBV9 and J is TRBJ1-3, with a tentative D call TRBD1 (5 bases). With 0 bases removed from V and 2 bases from J, the gap between germline ends came to 12 bases. The CDR3 runs to 16 residues. Germline V gene sequence: CDR1 SGDLS, CDR2 YYNGEE. The CDR3 sequence is CASSVASPGAGNTIYF. In nucleotides, the CDR3 is TGTGCCAGCAGCGTAGCCTCCCCGGGGGCTGGAAACACCATATATTTT.

V gene TRBV7-2 combines with J gene TRBJ1-6; 12 nucleotides match TRBD1. Germline V gives CDR1 SGHTA, CDR2 FQGNSA. The CDR3 runs to 16 residues. The junction had 7 bases not matched to a gene; V was cut back by 5 bases and J by 8 bases. CDR3 bases: TGTGCCAGCAGCCAAAGCGGGACAGGGGGCCATTCACCCCTCCACTTT. Its translation: CASSQSGTGGHSPLHF.

The chain recombines TRBV7-9 with TRBJ1-6; D possibly corresponds to TRBD1 (5 bases). Trimming left V 5 bases short and J 8 bases short, with 13 bases between. Germline values: CDR1 SEHNR, CDR2 FQNEAQ (reference sequence). The CDR3 spans 14 residues. In DNA, the CDR3 is TGTGCCAGCAGCCCGGGGGGAGGTTATTCACCCCTCCACTTT. It is translated as CASSPGGGYSPLHF.

The chain couples TRBV5-3 to TRBJ1-5; maybe TRBD1 (5 bases). TRBV5-3 is assigned to the ORF class and has an uncertain function. This CDR3 comprises 19 residues. The V end was cut by 4 bases, the J end by 5 bases, with 28 bases between. The CDR3 bases are TGTGCCAGAAGCCCTAACGCTGGAGACAGTGGTCCCTGCTATCAGCCCCAGCATTTT. Translated: CARSPNAGDSGPCYQPQHF.

V and J are TRBV6-5 and TRBJ2-3; maybe TRBD1 (6 bases). The germline V gene encodes CDR1 MNHEY and CDR2 SVGAGI. The CDR3 is 12 residues long. CDR3 loop: CVCQGPPDTQYF. The CDR3, as DNA: TGTGTTTGTCAGGGGCCCCCAGATACGCAGTATTTT.